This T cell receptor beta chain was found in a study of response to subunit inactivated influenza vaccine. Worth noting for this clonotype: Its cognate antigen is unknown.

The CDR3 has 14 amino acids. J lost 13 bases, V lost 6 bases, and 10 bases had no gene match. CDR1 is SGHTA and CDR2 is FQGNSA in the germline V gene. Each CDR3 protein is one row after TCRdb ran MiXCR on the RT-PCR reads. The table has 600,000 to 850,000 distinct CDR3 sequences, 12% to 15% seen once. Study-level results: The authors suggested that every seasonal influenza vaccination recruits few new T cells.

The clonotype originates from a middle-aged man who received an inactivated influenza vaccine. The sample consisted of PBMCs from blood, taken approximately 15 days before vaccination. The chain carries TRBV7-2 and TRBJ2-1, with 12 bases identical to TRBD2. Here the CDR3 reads CASRSLAGGEVQFF. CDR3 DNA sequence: TGTGCCAGCAGGTCCCTAGCGGGAGGGGAGGTTCAGTTCTTC.